The present entry profiles one T cell receptor (beta chain) with its context. As handled by the study authors: By means of reference gene primer amplification, nucleated cell counts were estimated. TCRdb's copy holds only in-frame clones and misses some; the assay was immunoSEQ multiplex PCR. V and J calls and clone size follow that table, whereas D and trimming were derived from the DNA. The repertoire holds about 31,000 clones, with roughly nine tenths as singletons. The sample belongs to a study of blood T cell repertoires in COVID-19. Study at large: The cDNA or gDNA used as material had been derived from T cells, B-cell-depleted T cells, or PBMCs.

Germline-derived CDR1 and CDR2 are SQVTM and ANQGSEA. Trimming shortened V by 7 bases and J by 3 bases, and 12 bases separated the two germline ends. CDR3 length equals 12 residues. Sequenced: peripheral blood. The chain couples TRBV29-1 to TRBJ1-2; D gene uncertain. The source is a woman aged 40 to 50 with active or convalescent COVID-19. The CDR3 sequence is CSAPSADYGYTF. In nucleotides, the CDR3 is TGCAGCGCCCCTTCAGCGGACTATGGCTACACCTTC.